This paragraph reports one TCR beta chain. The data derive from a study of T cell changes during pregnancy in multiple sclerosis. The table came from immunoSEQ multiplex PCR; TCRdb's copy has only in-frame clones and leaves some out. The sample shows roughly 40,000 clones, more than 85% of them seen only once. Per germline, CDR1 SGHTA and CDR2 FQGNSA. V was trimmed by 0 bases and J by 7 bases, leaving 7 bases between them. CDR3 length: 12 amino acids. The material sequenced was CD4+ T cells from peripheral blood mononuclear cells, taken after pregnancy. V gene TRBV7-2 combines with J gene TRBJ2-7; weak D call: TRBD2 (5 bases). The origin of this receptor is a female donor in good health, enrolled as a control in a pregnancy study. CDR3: CASSLARGEQYF. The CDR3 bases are TGTGCCAGCAGCTTAGCACGGGGTGAGCAGTACTTC.